The 2 T cell receptor beta chains listed next were all sequenced from one sample in a study of T cells in Graves' hyperthyroidism and ophthalmopathy. From RNA transcripts, TCR beta CDR3 regions were amplified. The HTBI primer set drove a first-round RT-PCR of the TCR CDR3. TCRdb analysed the multiplex PCR reads with MiXCR anew, one entry per CDR3 protein. The data show around 190,000 distinct CDR3 sequences, about a sixth seen once. Sequencing used blood. Source of these receptors: a woman between 50 and 59 years old with Graves' hyperthyroidism.

The chain recombines TRBV7-2 with TRBJ1-4; D not resolved. V was trimmed by 1 base and J by 5 bases, leaving 8 bases between them. This CDR3 has 14 amino acids. From germline, CDR1 is SGHTA and CDR2 FQGNSA. This chain's CDR3 is CASSLVSVNEKLFF. CDR3 nucleotides: TGTGCCAGCAGCTTAGTATCGGTGAATGAAAAACTGTTTTTT.

This clonotype was detected ten times or more. The chain is built from TRBV12-3 or TRBV12-4 and TRBJ2-3; 13 bases are shared with TRBD2. The V segment lost 6 bases and the J segment 6 bases; nucleotides outside the gene matches: 6. The CDR3 has 15 amino acids. The CDR3 DNA reads TGTGCCAGCAGCCGGACTAGCGGGAGTCAGGATACGCAGTATTTT. Translation gives CASSRTSGSQDTQYF.